This T cell receptor beta chain was obtained from a study of graft-versus-host responses after intestinal transplantation. Trimming removed 5 bases at V and 3 bases at J, with 9 bases between. CDR1 is SGHAT, CDR2 FQNNGV, per germline. The CDR3 is 13 amino acids. With regard to this clone: Its specificity is not known.

This table comes from immunoSEQ multiplex PCR, and its TCRdb copy is limited to in-frame clones, with some not included. The sample contains tens of thousands of clones, about nine tenths of which appear only once. Sequenced here: unstimulated CD4+ T cells sorted from spleen or lymph node cells, sampled before transplant. The V gene is TRBV11-2, the J gene TRBJ2-3; TRBD1 is a possible D gene (6 bases). The origin of this receptor is a human donor who was the organ donor for an intestinal transplant. This CDR3 is CASSIQGTDTQYF. The CDR3 DNA follows: TGTGCCAGCAGCATACAGGGAACAGATACGCAGTATTTT.